The source of this TCR beta chain is a study of OX40 agonist ivuxolimab in advanced cancers. This clone has a handful of counts. V lost 6 bases to trimming and J lost 0 bases, with 12 bases between them. The CDR3 is 14 amino acids. Germline values: CDR1 SNHLY, CDR2 FYNNEI. Method: immunoSEQ multiplex PCR; TCRdb's copy keeps in-frame clones and lacks some. The sample has 76,000 or so clones; 75% to 90% are singletons. Here the sequenced sample was CD4+ or CD8+ T cells sorted from blood, taken in a trial of the OX40 agonist ivuxolimab. This sequence originates from an adult with an advanced solid tumor such as melanoma, head and neck, liver or kidney cancer. The chain joins TRBV2 to TRBJ2-7; no definite D call. CDR3 in amino acids: CASRVGPYSYEQYF. The CDR3 DNA follows: TGTGCCAGCAGAGTTGGGCCTTACTCCTACGAGCAGTACTTC.